The 27 T cell receptor beta chains reported below all come from one sample, sequenced in a study of T cell responses to AZD1222 COVID-19 vaccine. Assay used: immunoSEQ multiplex PCR; TCRdb lists only in-frame clones, some missing. The data show some 100,000 clones, with around 87% seen just once and roughly a tenth held by the top ten. The sequences come from peripheral blood, collected 28 days after the second AZD1222 dose. Receptors originate from an adult who received the AZD1222 COVID-19 vaccine.

The count of this clone is one. The chain is built from TRBV5-4 and TRBJ1-4; D is uncertain. The V end was cut by 3 bases, the J end by 1 base, with 16 bases between. Per the germline V gene, CDR1 is SGHNT and CDR2 is YYREEE (reference sequence). The CDR3 is 17 residues long. The CDR3 DNA follows: TGTGCCAGCAGCTCGGAGTCGATGCGTCAAACTAATGAAAAACTGTTTTTT. This encodes CASSSESMRQTNEKLFF.

This clone was detected only a few times. The chain is built from TRBV7-9 and TRBJ1-5, with D possibly matching TRBD1 (6 bases). The germline gives CDR1 SEHNR, CDR2 FQNEAQ (reference sequence). The CDR3 loop spans 14 amino acids. V gave up 4 bases and J gave up 0 bases, with 7 bases separating them. The chain's CDR3 is CASSSDSSNQPQHF. CDR3 nucleotide sequence: TGTGCCAGCAGCTCGGACAGTAGCAATCAGCCCCAGCATTTT.

The genes are TRBV4-1 and TRBJ2-1; D tentatively reads TRBD1 or TRBD2 (6 bases each). This CDR3 spans 16 amino acids. V gave up 3 bases and J gave up 9 bases, with 21 bases separating them. Germline V gene lookup returns CDR1 MGHRA and CDR2 YSYEKL. CDR3 in DNA: TGCGCCAGCAGCCACTTCGTCGGGGGCAGGGCCCGTGAGCAGTTCTTC. As protein: CASSHFVGGRAREQFF.

This clone was seen once. CDR3 coding DNA: TGTGCCAGTTACCCCGGGGGGAATAGCAATCAGCCCCAGCATTTT. This codes for CASYPGGNSNQPQHF. This chain connects TRBV19 to TRBJ1-5; a possible D gene is TRBD1 (5 bases). V shed 8 bases and J shed 0 bases, with 14 bases lying between them. Looked up from germline, CDR1 is LNHDA and CDR2 is SQIVND (reference sequence). CDR3 size: 15 residues.

V gene TRBV18 combines with J gene TRBJ1-5, with 8 bases lining up with TRBD1. This CDR3 has 15 amino acids. The J segment lost 2 bases and the V segment lost 3 bases, leaving 3 bases of the junction unmatched. The germline gives CDR1 KGHSH, CDR2 LQKENI. The CDR3 protein is CASSPPDRGNQPQHF. The CDR3 bases are TGTGCCAGCTCACCCCCGGACAGGGGCAATCAGCCCCAGCATTTT.

This clone has a handful of counts. This chain links TRBV2 with TRBJ1-3, with 10 bases lining up with TRBD1. Germline-derived CDR1 and CDR2 are SNHLY and FYNNEI. The trim removed 6 bases at V and 7 bases at J, leaving 6 bases unmatched. This CDR3 region has 14 residues. The CDR3 loop reads CASSGTGEGNTIYF. Here the CDR3 DNA reads TGTGCCAGCAGCGGGACAGGGGAGGGGAACACCATATATTTT.

The chain uses TRBV10-3 and TRBJ1-4; D gene uncertain. Trimming shortened V by 2 bases and J by 5 bases, and 6 bases separated the two germline ends. Germline assignment: CDR1 ENHRY and CDR2 SYGVKD. The CDR3 covers 13 residues. The CDR3 region has the DNA TGTGCCATCAGTGAGGTAAACAATGAAAAACTGTTTTTT. Protein sequence: CAISEVNNEKLFF.

The chain uses TRBV5-4 and TRBJ2-5, with D tentatively TRBD2 (5 bases). Trimming pared 0 bases from V and 4 bases from J, leaving 16 bases between. From germline, CDR1 is SGHNT and CDR2 YYREEE (reference sequence). CDR3 size: 16 residues. The CDR3 DNA reads TGTGCCAGCAGCTTGGTATTTTCCGGGGATGCAGAGACCCAGTACTTC. It translates to CASSLVFSGDAETQYF.

The CDR3 loop reads CASSFRGIRYEQYF. CDR3 nucleotides: TGTGCCAGCAGTTTCAGAGGGATTCGGTACGAGCAGTACTTC. The chain couples TRBV2 to TRBJ2-7, with a possible D match to TRBD2 (5 bases). Trimming removed 5 bases from V and 4 bases from J, with 15 bases in between. The CDR3 runs to 14 residues. In germline, CDR1 is SNHLY, CDR2 FYNNEI. Based on the CDR3 plus reference TRBV2 and TRBJ2-7, the full variable domain is EPEVTQTPSHQVTQMGQEVILRCVPISNHLYFYWYRQILGQKVEFLVSFYNNEISEKSEIFDDQFSVERPDGSNFTLKIRSTKLEDSAMYFCASSFRGIRYEQYFGPGTRLTVT.

V gene TRBV5-1 combines with J gene TRBJ2-7; TRBD2 matches at 8 bases. Trimming at V came to 4 bases and at J to 2 bases, leaving 5 bases not matched to a gene. The CDR3 length is 14 residues. Germline CDR1 is SGHRS and CDR2 is YFSETQ. CDR3 nucleotides: TGCGCCAGCAGCGTACCGGGAGGGACCTACGAGCAGTACTTC. It yields the protein CASSVPGGTYEQYF.

In DNA, the CDR3 is TGTGCCACCAGAGAGAACGATGAGCAGTTCTTC. Protein product: CATRENDEQFF. This chain joins TRBV15 and TRBJ2-1; D is ambiguous. Germline CDR1 reads LNHNV; CDR2 reads YYDKDF (reference sequence). This CDR3 spans 11 amino acids. V lost 6 bases and J 8 bases, leaving 8 bases between the germline ends.

The chain joins TRBV5-1 to TRBJ2-1; 10 nucleotides match TRBD2. V gave up 7 bases and J gave up 4 bases; unmatched junction bases: 14. The V gene's germline CDR1 is SGHRS and CDR2 YFSETQ. This CDR3 contains 17 residues. The CDR3 reads CASHPPTPAGGYNEQFF. The CDR3 DNA is TGCGCCAGCCACCCCCCCACGCCAGCGGGGGGGTACAATGAGCAGTTCTTC.

The chain combines TRBV7-2 with TRBJ2-2; D unclear. The CDR3 totals 14 residues. The germline CDR1 and CDR2 sequences are SGHTA and FQGNSA. The germline V and J ends were trimmed by 6 bases and 9 bases, with 17 bases remaining between them. The CDR3 spells CASSYTGPLWELFF. For the CDR3, the DNA is TGTGCCAGCAGTTACACCGGGCCACTGTGGGAGCTGTTTTTT.

The chain links TRBV5-5 to TRBJ2-1; D might be TRBD2 (6 bases). V was shortened by 4 bases and J by 7 bases, with 9 bases between the two germline ends. Germline assignment: CDR1 SGHKS and CDR2 YYEKEE (reference sequence). The CDR3 is 12 amino acids. The CDR3 DNA reads as TGTGCCAGCAGCCCACTAGCAAATGAGCAGTTCTTC. Its protein is CASSPLANEQFF.

CDR3 loop: CASSVSGVIVGEQFF. For the CDR3, the DNA is TGTGCCAGCAGCGTAAGCGGCGTGATAGTCGGTGAGCAGTTCTTC. V is TRBV9 and J is TRBJ2-1, with D possibly TRBD2 on 5 matching bases. This CDR3 region has 15 residues. Trimming removed 1 base at V and 9 bases at J, with 17 bases between. Germline V gene sequence: CDR1 SGDLS, CDR2 YYNGEE.

The chain is built from TRBV5-4 and TRBJ2-1, with TRBD2 identical over 8 bases. From germline, CDR1 is SGHNT and CDR2 YYREEE (reference sequence). The CDR3 covers 16 residues. Trimming cost V 6 bases and J 1 base; bases outside gene matches: 9. The CDR3 nucleotides are TGTGCCAGCACCCCGACGCTAGCGGGTTCCTACAATGAGCAGTTCTTC. Translating it yields CASTPTLAGSYNEQFF.

The gene calls are TRBV5-5 and TRBJ2-7; maybe TRBD2 (5 bases). The ends were cut back, 1 base at V and 0 bases at J, with 8 bases in the middle. This CDR3 comprises 14 residues. Germline V gene sequence: CDR1 SGHKS, CDR2 YYEKEE (reference sequence). Here the CDR3 reads CASSLSGNSYEQYF. The CDR3 DNA is TGTGCCAGCAGCTTGTCCGGGAACTCCTACGAGCAGTACTTC.

The chain combines TRBV19 with TRBJ2-7; TRBD1 is a possible D gene (6 bases). Trimming took off 6 bases at V and 4 bases at J, with 19 bases between the two ends. This CDR3 has 15 residues. Germline V gene lookup returns CDR1 LNHDA and CDR2 SQIVND (reference sequence). The CDR3 DNA follows: TGTGCCAGTAGCCCAACCTCACCGGACAGTTACGAGCAGTACTTC. This translates into CASSPTSPDSYEQYF.

The chain joins TRBV2 to TRBJ2-6; D remains ambiguous. From germline, CDR1 is SNHLY and CDR2 FYNNEI. V was cut by 4 bases and J by 0 bases, with 4 bases left in between. The CDR3 has 14 residues. The DNA of the CDR3 is TGTGCCAGCAGTGGAGTCTCTGGGGCCAACGTCCTGACTTTC. This sequence encodes CASSGVSGANVLTF.

The V call is TRBV5-1, the J call TRBJ2-3; D may be TRBD1 (6 bases). This CDR3 spans 14 amino acids. Trimming stripped 2 bases from V and 1 base from J, with 8 bases between. The germline V gene encodes CDR1 SGHRS and CDR2 YFSETQ. This CDR3 reads CASSFSGGTDTQYF. The CDR3 DNA reads as TGCGCCAGCAGCTTTTCAGGGGGCACAGATACGCAGTATTTT.

The CDR3 bases are TGTGCCAGCAGTGAACTGGCATCGGCAGGCGAGCAGTACTTC. Amino acid sequence: CASSELASAGEQYF. The chain is built from TRBV2 and TRBJ2-7; D remains unclear. Looked up from germline, CDR1 is SNHLY and CDR2 is FYNNEI. The CDR3 has 14 residues. Trimming pared 2 bases from V and 6 bases from J, leaving 14 bases between.

This clone was observed many times. The rearrangement links TRBV2 to TRBJ1-5; the match to TRBD1 covers 7 bases. This CDR3 is 13 amino acids long. V lost 6 bases to trimming and J lost 7 bases; unmatched junction nucleotides: 6. Germline CDR1 is SNHLY and CDR2 is FYNNEI. CDR3 residues: CASRLQGVQPQHF. The DNA for the CDR3 is TGTGCCAGCAGGCTCCAGGGGGTACAGCCCCAGCATTTT.

The CDR3 DNA sequence: TGTGCCAGCAGCCTCCGGCCGGGACACCCAGAAGCTTTCTTT. It specifies CASSLRPGHPEAFF. The V gene is TRBV7-3, the J gene TRBJ1-1; maybe TRBD1 (6 bases). The V and J ends lost 5 bases and 8 bases respectively, with 18 bases between them. In germline, CDR1 is SGHTA, CDR2 FQGTGA. The CDR3 extends over 14 amino acids.

The chain links TRBV13 to TRBJ2-2, with D possibly TRBD1 on 5 matching bases. This CDR3 is 15 amino acids long. V was cut by 7 bases and J by 6 bases, with 18 bases left in between. Germline V gives CDR1 PRHDT, CDR2 FYEKMQ (reference sequence). The CDR3 DNA sequence: TGTGCCAGCAACCCACGTGGCAGGGCCCCCGGGGAGCTGTTTTTT. It codes for CASNPRGRAPGELFF.

This chain joins TRBV19 and TRBJ2-7; the D gene is possibly TRBD2 (5 bases). V lost 4 bases and J 6 bases, leaving 13 bases between the germline ends. The CDR3 contains 13 residues. The germline gives CDR1 LNHDA, CDR2 SQIVND (reference sequence). The CDR3 here is CASSRTAGVEQYF. CDR3 DNA: TGTGCCAGTAGTAGAACGGCCGGGGTCGAGCAGTACTTC.

V gene TRBV5-1 combines with J gene TRBJ2-4; the match to TRBD1 covers 7 bases. Germline V gives CDR1 SGHRS, CDR2 YFSETQ. The ends lost 2 bases at V and 3 bases at J; junction bases unmatched: 5. This CDR3 comprises 15 residues. The CDR3 sequence: CASSLQGLDKNIQYF. CDR3 coding DNA: TGCGCCAGCAGCTTACAGGGGTTGGACAAAAACATTCAGTACTTC.

V and J are TRBV5-1 and TRBJ1-4; unclear D gene. Looked up from germline, CDR1 is SGHRS and CDR2 is YFSETQ. This CDR3 region has 15 residues. The germline V and J ends were trimmed by 4 bases and 6 bases, with 16 bases remaining between them. As DNA, the CDR3 is TGCGCCAGCAGCCTAGAACAGAGTGGTTATGAAAAACTGTTTTTT. Its protein product is CASSLEQSGYEKLFF.